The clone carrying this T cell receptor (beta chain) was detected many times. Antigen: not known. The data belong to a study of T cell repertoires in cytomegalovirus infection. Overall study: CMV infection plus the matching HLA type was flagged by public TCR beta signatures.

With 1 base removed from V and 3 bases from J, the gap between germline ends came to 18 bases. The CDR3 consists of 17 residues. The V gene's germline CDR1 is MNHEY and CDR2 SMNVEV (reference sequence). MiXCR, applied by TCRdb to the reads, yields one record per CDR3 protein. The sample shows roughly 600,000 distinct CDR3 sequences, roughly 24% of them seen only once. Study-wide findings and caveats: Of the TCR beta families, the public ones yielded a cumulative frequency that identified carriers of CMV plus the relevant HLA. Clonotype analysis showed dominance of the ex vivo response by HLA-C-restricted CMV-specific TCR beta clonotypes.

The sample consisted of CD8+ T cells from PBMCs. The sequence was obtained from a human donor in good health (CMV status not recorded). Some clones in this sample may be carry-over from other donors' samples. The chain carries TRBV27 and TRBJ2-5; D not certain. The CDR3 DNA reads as TGTGCCAGCAGTTTATTTTGGACCCGAGAACTTGAAGAGACCCAGTACTTC. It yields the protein CASSLFWTRELEETQYF.